This paragraph covers one T cell receptor beta chain sequence. Its antigen is not identified. Treatment indicated: roughly 10-day PBMC culture with coronavirus spike peptide pools or control peptides (ViraFEST assay). CDR3 length: 17 residues. Per the germline V gene, CDR1 is SGHDT and CDR2 is YYEEEE. V was trimmed by 0 bases and J by 0 bases, leaving 13 bases between them. Scientists ran DNA taken from cultured CD4+ T cells through the Oncomine TCR Beta short-read assay for sequencing. From the PCR reads, TCRdb called clonotypes with MiXCR, one entry per CDR3 protein. Among some 26,000 distinct CDR3 sequences listed, about 50% were seen once. This record comes from a study of vaccination and CD4 T cells after COVID-19. Across the study: The control cultures got either a CEFX pool, an HIV-1 Nef pool, or no peptide at all.

This chain joins TRBV5-6 and TRBJ2-4; D gene unclear. This TCR came from a human donor who received a COVID-19 vaccine. This material consisted of CD4+ T cells from blood, cultured in vitro, taken before SARS-CoV-2 vaccination. The DNA of the CDR3 is TGTGCCAGCAGCTTGGTATTCGGAGTCGTAGCCAAAAACATTCAGTACTTC. Its translation is CASSLVFGVVAKNIQYF.